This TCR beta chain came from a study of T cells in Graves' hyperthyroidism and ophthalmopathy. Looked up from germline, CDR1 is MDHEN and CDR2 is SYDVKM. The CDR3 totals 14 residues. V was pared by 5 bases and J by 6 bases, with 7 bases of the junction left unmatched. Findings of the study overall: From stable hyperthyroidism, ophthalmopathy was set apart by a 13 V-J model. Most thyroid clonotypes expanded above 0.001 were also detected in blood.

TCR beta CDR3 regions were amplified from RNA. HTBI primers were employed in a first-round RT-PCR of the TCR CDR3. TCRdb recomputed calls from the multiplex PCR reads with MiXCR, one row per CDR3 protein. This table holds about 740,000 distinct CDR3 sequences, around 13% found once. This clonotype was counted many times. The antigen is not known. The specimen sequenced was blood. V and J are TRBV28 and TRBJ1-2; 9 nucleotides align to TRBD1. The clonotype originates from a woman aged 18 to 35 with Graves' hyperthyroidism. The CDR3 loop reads CASSVQDRGHGYTF. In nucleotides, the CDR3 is TGTGCCAGCAGTGTTCAGGACAGGGGTCATGGCTACACCTTC.